The source of this TCR beta chain is a study of T cell repertoires in cytomegalovirus infection. Background on the study: Selected CMV epitopes included recently identified HLA-C-restricted ones as well as well-studied HLA-B-restricted ones. From public TCR beta signatures came an indication of both CMV infection and matching HLA type. Study-wide results and caveats: CMV-specific HLA-C-restricted TCR beta clonotypes dominated the ex vivo response. Carriage of CMV together with the relevant HLA was identifiable through cumulative public TCR beta family frequency.

To note about this clonotype: Its antigen is as yet unknown.

TCRdb re-called the reads through MiXCR, storing one row per CDR3 protein. The sample holds roughly 990,000 distinct CDR3 sequences, about a third seen once. This CDR3 spans 13 amino acids. V lost 4 bases to trimming and J lost 6 bases; unmatched junction nucleotides: 6. Sequenced here: cultured CD8+ T cells from PBMCs, sampled from culture after CMV antigen stimulation. The sequence came from a human donor in good health (CMV status not recorded). Some clones in this sample may be carry-over from other donors' samples. The rearrangement uses TRBV12-3 or TRBV12-4 and TRBJ2-7; 7 nucleotides align to TRBD2. The DNA of the CDR3 is TGTGCCAGCAGTTATTCCAGGGAGGGCGAGCAGTACTTC. Its translation: CASSYSREGEQYF.